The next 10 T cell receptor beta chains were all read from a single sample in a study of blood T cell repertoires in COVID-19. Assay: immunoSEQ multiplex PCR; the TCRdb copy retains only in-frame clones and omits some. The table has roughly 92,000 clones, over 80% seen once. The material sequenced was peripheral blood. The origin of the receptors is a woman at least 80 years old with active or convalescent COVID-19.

CDR3 protein: CATTGTVGETQYF. The CDR3 region has the DNA TGTGCCACCACCGGGACAGTGGGGGAGACCCAGTACTTC. The chain combines TRBV19 with TRBJ2-5, with TRBD1 matching over 7 bases. The germline V gene has CDR1 LNHDA and CDR2 SQIVND (reference sequence). CDR3 length: 13 residues. V dropped 10 bases and J dropped 5; count of bases not matched to a gene: 10. Variable domain in full (rest from reference TRBV19 and TRBJ2-5): DGGITQSPKYLFRKEGQNVTLSCEQNLNHDAMYWYRQDPGQGLRLIYYSQIVNDFQKGDIAEGYSVSREKKESFPLTVTSAQKNPTAFYLCATTGTVGETQYFGPGTRLLVL.

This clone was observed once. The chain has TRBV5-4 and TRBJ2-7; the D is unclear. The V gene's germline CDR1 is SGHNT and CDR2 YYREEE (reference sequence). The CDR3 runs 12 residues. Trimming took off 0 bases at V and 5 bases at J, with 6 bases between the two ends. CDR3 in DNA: TGTGCCAGCAGCTTGGCCCTAAACGAGCAGTACTTC. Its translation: CASSLALNEQYF.

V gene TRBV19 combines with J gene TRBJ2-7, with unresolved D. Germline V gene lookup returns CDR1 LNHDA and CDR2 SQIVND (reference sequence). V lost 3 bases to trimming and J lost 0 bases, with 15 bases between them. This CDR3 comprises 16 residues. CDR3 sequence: CASSMGRHLSSYEQYF. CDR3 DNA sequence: TGTGCCAGTAGTATGGGCCGCCACCTTAGCTCCTACGAGCAGTACTTC.

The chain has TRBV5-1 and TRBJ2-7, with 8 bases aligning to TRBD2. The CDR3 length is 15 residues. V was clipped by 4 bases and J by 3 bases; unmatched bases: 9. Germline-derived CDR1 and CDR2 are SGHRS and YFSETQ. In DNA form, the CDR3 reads TGCGCCAGCAGCCCCTTAGCGGGAATAGACTACGAGCAGTACTTC. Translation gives CASSPLAGIDYEQYF.

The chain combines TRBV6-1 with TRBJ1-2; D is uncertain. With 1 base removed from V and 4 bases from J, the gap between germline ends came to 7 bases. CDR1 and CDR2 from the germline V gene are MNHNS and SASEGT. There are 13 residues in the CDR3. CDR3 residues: CASSEGGGYGYTF. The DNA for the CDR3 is TGTGCCAGCAGTGAAGGGGGAGGCTATGGCTACACCTTC.

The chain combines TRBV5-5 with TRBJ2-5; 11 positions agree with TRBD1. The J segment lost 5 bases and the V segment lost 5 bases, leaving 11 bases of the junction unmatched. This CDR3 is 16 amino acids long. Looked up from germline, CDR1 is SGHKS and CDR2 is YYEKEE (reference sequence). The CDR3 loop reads CASRPGTGGVGETQYF. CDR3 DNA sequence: TGTGCCAGCAGGCCCGGGACAGGGGGAGTTGGGGAGACCCAGTACTTC.

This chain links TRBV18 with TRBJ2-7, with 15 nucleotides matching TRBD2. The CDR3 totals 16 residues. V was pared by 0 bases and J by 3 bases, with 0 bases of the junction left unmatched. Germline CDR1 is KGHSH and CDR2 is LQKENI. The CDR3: CASSPPGLAGGYEQYF. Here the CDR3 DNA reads TGTGCCAGCTCACCACCGGGACTAGCGGGAGGCTACGAGCAGTACTTC.

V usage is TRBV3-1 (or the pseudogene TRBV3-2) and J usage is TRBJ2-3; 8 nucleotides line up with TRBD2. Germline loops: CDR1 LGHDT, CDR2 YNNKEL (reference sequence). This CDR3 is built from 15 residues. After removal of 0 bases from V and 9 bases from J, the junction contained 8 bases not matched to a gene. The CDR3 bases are TGTGCCAGCAGCCAAGATCCCCTCGGGAGGGTAACGCAGTATTTT. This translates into CASSQDPLGRVTQYF.

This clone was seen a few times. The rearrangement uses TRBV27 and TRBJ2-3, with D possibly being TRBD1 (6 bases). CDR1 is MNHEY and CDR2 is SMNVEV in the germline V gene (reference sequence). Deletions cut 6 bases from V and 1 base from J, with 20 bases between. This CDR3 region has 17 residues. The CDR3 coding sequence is TGTGCCAGCAGCCTAGGTCTCCAGGGGCTCGGCACAGATACGCAGTATTTT. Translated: CASSLGLQGLGTDTQYF.

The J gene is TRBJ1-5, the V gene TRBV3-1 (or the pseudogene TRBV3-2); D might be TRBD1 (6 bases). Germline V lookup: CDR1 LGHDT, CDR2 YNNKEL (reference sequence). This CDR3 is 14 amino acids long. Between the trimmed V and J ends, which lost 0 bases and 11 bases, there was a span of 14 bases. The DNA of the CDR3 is TGTGCCAGCAGCCAAGACGGGCAGGGGTTAGCCCAGCATTTT. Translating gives CASSQDGQGLAQHF.